These T cell receptor beta chains were read from a single sample in a study of blood T cell repertoires in COVID-19. Only in-frame clones appear in the TCRdb table, and some are missing; sequencing was by immunoSEQ multiplex PCR. This sample has 200,000 to 300,000 clones; 75% to 85% occur once, and the top ten carry about 8.2%. Sequencing input: PBMCs or T cells enriched from blood (not recorded which). The receptors derive from a woman in her 50s with acute COVID-19. Each CDR3 is given with its conserved first and last residue. A D gene is named only where the DNA matches it firmly. Rows may omit the clone size; those that give it use once, few, many or a size class.

D gene: NA
J gene: TRBJ1-1
clone size: NA
CDR3 length: 14
V gene: TRBV2
CDR3 protein: CASRSRLMNTEAFF
CDR3 DNA: TGTGCCAGCAGAAGCAGGCTAATGAACACTGAAGCTTTCTTT

D gene: NA
J gene: TRBJ1-3
clone size: NA
CDR3 length: 14
V gene: TRBV9
CDR3 protein: CASSPEATGNTIYF
CDR3 DNA: TGTGCCAGCAGTCCAGAGGCGACTGGAAACACCATATATTTT

D gene: NA
J gene: TRBJ1-6
clone size: NA
CDR3 length: 13
V gene: TRBV4-1
CDR3 protein: CASSQEADSPLHF
CDR3 DNA: TGCGCCAGCAGCCAAGAGGCAGATTCACCCCTCCACTTT

D gene: TRBD1
J gene: TRBJ1-4
clone size: NA
CDR3 length: 13
V gene: TRBV29-1
CDR3 protein: CSVLGQGNEKLFF
CDR3 DNA: TGCAGCGTTCTGGGACAGGGGAATGAAAAACTGTTTTTT

D gene: TRBD1
J gene: TRBJ2-7
clone size: NA
CDR3 length: 16
V gene: TRBV11-2
CDR3 protein: CASSFADRFPAYEQYF
CDR3 DNA: TGTGCCAGCAGCTTCGCGGACAGGTTTCCTGCCTACGAGCAGTACTTC

D gene: TRBD1
J gene: TRBJ1-4
clone size: NA
CDR3 length: 16
V gene: TRBV19
CDR3 protein: CASSIAGTGFNEKLFF
CDR3 DNA: TGTGCCAGTAGTATAGCAGGGACAGGGTTTAATGAAAAACTGTTTTTT

D gene: TRBD1
J gene: TRBJ2-6
clone size: NA
CDR3 length: 15
V gene: TRBV29-1
CDR3 protein: CSVGTGGMGANVLTF
CDR3 DNA: TGCAGCGTTGGGACAGGGGGCATGGGGGCCAACGTCCTGACTTTC

D gene: NA
J gene: TRBJ1-1
clone size: NA
CDR3 length: 14
V gene: TRBV27
CDR3 protein: CASSTGRGYTEAFF
CDR3 DNA: TGTGCCAGCAGCACGGGACGGGGGTACACTGAAGCTTTCTTT

D gene: TRBD1
J gene: TRBJ1-2
clone size: NA
CDR3 length: 14
V gene: TRBV10-3
CDR3 protein: CATQIQGADHGYTF
CDR3 DNA: TGTGCCACCCAGATACAGGGGGCGGACCATGGCTACACCTTC

D gene: NA
J gene: TRBJ2-7
clone size: NA
CDR3 length: 14
V gene: TRBV6-5
CDR3 protein: CASITLTSGTEQYF
CDR3 DNA: TGTGCCAGCATCACCTTGACCTCCGGGACAGAGCAGTACTTC

D gene: TRBD1
J gene: TRBJ2-7
clone size: NA
CDR3 length: 13
V gene: TRBV12-5
CDR3 protein: CASGFEQGNEQYF
CDR3 DNA: TGTGCTAGTGGTTTTGAACAGGGGAACGAGCAGTACTTC

D gene: NA
J gene: TRBJ1-5
clone size: NA
CDR3 length: 13
V gene: TRBV6-5
CDR3 protein: CASRDTGGQPQHF
CDR3 DNA: TGTGCCAGCAGGGATACCGGGGGTCAGCCCCAGCATTTT

D gene: TRBD2
J gene: TRBJ2-5
clone size: NA
CDR3 length: 14
V gene: TRBV29-1
CDR3 protein: CSVLLLAEQETQYF
CDR3 DNA: TGCAGCGTTCTTCTACTAGCGGAACAAGAGACCCAGTACTTC

D gene: NA
J gene: TRBJ1-2
clone size: NA
CDR3 length: 15
V gene: TRBV11-2
CDR3 protein: CASSQWGGNDYGYTF
CDR3 DNA: TGTGCCAGCAGCCAATGGGGAGGGAATGACTACGGCTACACCTTC

D gene: NA
J gene: TRBJ1-6
clone size: NA
CDR3 length: 12
V gene: TRBV9
CDR3 protein: CASSVASEALHF
CDR3 DNA: TGTGCCAGCAGCGTAGCGTCCGAGGCCCTCCACTTT

D gene: TRBD1
J gene: TRBJ2-5
clone size: NA
CDR3 length: 14
V gene: TRBV18
CDR3 protein: CASSPPWDRETQYF
CDR3 DNA: TGTGCCAGCTCACCACCCTGGGACAGGGAGACCCAGTACTTC

D gene: TRBD1
J gene: TRBJ1-2
clone size: NA
CDR3 length: 17
V gene: TRBV7-2
CDR3 protein: CASTQPTGGLTGYGYTF
CDR3 DNA: TGTGCCAGCACCCAGCCTACAGGGGGCTTAACGGGGTATGGCTACACCTTC

D gene: NA
J gene: TRBJ2-1
clone size: NA
CDR3 length: 14
V gene: TRBV5-4
CDR3 protein: CASSLARDFVEQFF
CDR3 DNA: TGTGCCAGCAGCTTGGCCCGGGACTTTGTGGAGCAGTTCTTC

D gene: NA
J gene: TRBJ2-1
clone size: once
CDR3 length: 14
V gene: TRBV7-9
CDR3 protein: CASSLRGGAGEQFF
CDR3 DNA: TGTGCCAGCAGCTTAAGAGGGGGGGCCGGTGAGCAGTTCTTC

D gene: TRBD1
J gene: TRBJ1-2
clone size: NA
CDR3 length: 13
V gene: TRBV11-2
CDR3 protein: CASSLSGGGGYTF
CDR3 DNA: TGTGCCAGCAGCTTATCAGGGGGCGGGGGCTACACCTTC

D gene: TRBD1
J gene: TRBJ2-6
clone size: NA
CDR3 length: 16
V gene: TRBV3-1/TRBV3-2
CDR3 protein: CASSPDRPSGANVLTF
CDR3 DNA: TGTGCCAGCAGCCCGGACAGGCCATCTGGGGCCAACGTCCTGACTTTC

D gene: NA
J gene: TRBJ1-2
clone size: NA
CDR3 length: 16
V gene: TRBV18
CDR3 protein: CASSLEQGFSNYGYTF
CDR3 DNA: TGTGCCAGCTCACTTGAACAGGGATTCTCTAACTATGGCTACACCTTC

D gene: TRBD1
J gene: TRBJ2-5
clone size: NA
CDR3 length: 15
V gene: TRBV27
CDR3 protein: CASSSQGAGDETQYF
CDR3 DNA: TGTGCCAGCAGTTCCCAGGGGGCAGGAGACGAGACCCAGTACTTC

D gene: NA
J gene: TRBJ2-5
clone size: few
CDR3 length: 15
V gene: TRBV5-6
CDR3 protein: CASSLAKQSGETQYF
CDR3 DNA: TGTGCCAGCAGCTTGGCCAAGCAGAGCGGGGAGACCCAGTACTTC

D gene: NA
J gene: TRBJ1-5
clone size: NA
CDR3 length: 14
V gene: TRBV28
CDR3 protein: CASSLPAYDQPQHF
CDR3 DNA: TGTGCCAGCAGCCTCCCCGCCTATGATCAGCCCCAGCATTTT

D gene: NA
J gene: TRBJ1-3
clone size: NA
CDR3 length: 16
V gene: TRBV7-2
CDR3 protein: CASSLGPQVSGNTIYF
CDR3 DNA: TGTGCCAGCAGCTTAGGACCACAGGTATCTGGAAACACCATATATTTT

D gene: NA
J gene: TRBJ2-4
clone size: once
CDR3 length: 15
V gene: TRBV6-6
CDR3 protein: CASTYSGGAKNIQYF
CDR3 DNA: TGTGCCAGCACCTACTCCGGCGGGGCCAAAAACATTCAGTACTTC

D gene: TRBD1
J gene: TRBJ2-7
clone size: once
CDR3 length: 15
V gene: TRBV6-6
CDR3 protein: CASRKLAGGSGEQYF
CDR3 DNA: TGTGCCAGCAGAAAACTGGCAGGGGGTTCGGGGGAGCAGTACTTC

D gene: NA
J gene: TRBJ1-6
clone size: few
CDR3 length: 12
V gene: TRBV5-6
CDR3 protein: CASTRLMGPLHF
CDR3 DNA: TGTGCCAGCACTCGACTAATGGGTCCCCTCCACTTT